This TCR beta chain emerged from a study of blood T cell repertoires in COVID-19. Study summary: There were acute and convalescent COVID-19 samples, and they came from the United States, Italy and Spain. PBMCs, B-cell-depleted T cells, or T cells provided the cDNA or gDNA that made up the material.

J lost 5 bases, V lost 3 bases, and 7 bases had no gene match. CDR3 length equals 14 residues. CDR1 is SNHLY and CDR2 is FYNNEI in the germline V gene. In the authors' methods: Nucleated cell counts were estimated from reference gene primer amplification. The table came from immunoSEQ multiplex PCR; TCRdb's copy has only in-frame clones and leaves some out. V, J and clone size derive from that table, while D and trimming were established from the DNA sequence. The sample includes 50,000 or so clones, about 85% of them seen just once. The sample comprised peripheral blood. The chain recombines TRBV2 with TRBJ2-7; 7 bases line up with TRBD1. The receptor comes from a man between 45 and 60 years old with acute or convalescent COVID-19. The CDR3: CASSDSDRVNEQYF. In DNA form, the CDR3 reads TGTGCCAGCAGTGATTCCGACAGGGTCAACGAGCAGTACTTC.